A selection of T cell receptor beta chains follows, all from one sample in a study of response to subunit inactivated influenza vaccine. A single record per CDR3 protein comes from TCRdb applying MiXCR to the RT-PCR reads. The sample lists about 650,000 distinct CDR3 sequences, 14% occurring once. The source was PBMCs from blood, collected around two weeks before vaccination. The receptor source for this set is a man aged 45-65 years who received an inactivated influenza vaccine. Both conserved end residues are part of each CDR3. A D gene is named only where the DNA matches it firmly. Size values are once, few and many counts, or a class for expanded clones, and some rows have none.

j_call,d_call,cdr3_length,v_call,clone_size,cdr3_aa,cdr3_nt
TRBJ2-7,.,12,TRBV6-6,.,CASSYREYEQYF,TGTGCCAGCAGTTACAGGGAGTACGAGCAGTACTTC
TRBJ2-7,.,13,TRBV18,.,CASSPRTNEEQYF,TGTGCCAGCTCACCTCGGACAAATGAAGAGCAGTACTTC
TRBJ1-2,.,14,TRBV7-9,.,CASRKQQGHYGYTF,TGTGCCAGCAGAAAACAACAGGGCCACTATGGCTACACCTTC
TRBJ2-1,TRBD2,17,TRBV7-2,few,CASSRIERGRPYNEQFF,TGTGCCAGCAGCCGCATTGAGCGGGGGCGTCCGTACAATGAGCAGTTCTTC
TRBJ1-3,.,12,TRBV7-9,many,CASSSQSNTIYF,TGTGCCAGCAGCTCGCAATCAAACACCATATATTTT
TRBJ1-5,.,14,TRBV7-6,.,CASSLDTGNQPQHF,TGTGCCAGCAGCTTAGATACAGGAAATCAGCCCCAGCATTTT
TRBJ2-2,TRBD1,16,TRBV7-6,.,CASSEGQGARTGELFF,TGTGCCAGCAGCGAGGGGCAGGGGGCGAGAACCGGGGAGCTGTTTTTT
TRBJ2-3,.,13,TRBV10-3,.,CAISESILDTQYF,TGTGCCATCAGTGAGTCGATTTTGGATACGCAGTATTTT
TRBJ2-1,.,13,TRBV6-1,.,CASRPGLYNEQFF,TGTGCCAGCAGGCCGGGACTCTACAATGAGCAGTTCTTC
TRBJ2-1,TRBD2,15,TRBV20-1,few,CSAGLRASGRFRQFF,TGCAGTGCTGGCCTACGGGCTAGCGGGAGATTTAGGCAGTTCTTC
TRBJ1-2,.,14,TRBV4-1,few,CASSQVQGGYGYTF,TGCGCCAGCAGCCAAGTTCAGGGAGGCTATGGCTACACCTTC